This TCR beta chain comes out of a study of T cell changes during pregnancy in multiple sclerosis. The repertoire was sequenced with immunoSEQ multiplex PCR; TCRdb's copy has only in-frame clones and lacks some. This sample carries about 73,000 clones, roughly nine tenths of them seen once, and the ten largest clones take 9% to 9.5%. Losses at the gene ends were 5 bases for V and 0 bases for J; bases not matched to a gene: 3. Germline-derived CDR1 and CDR2 are SGHAT and FQNNGV. CDR3 size: 16 residues. The receptor was derived from a female donor in good health, enrolled as a control in a pregnancy study. The chain joins TRBV11-2 to TRBJ2-3, with 12 bases that match TRBD2. The sequencing here drew on peripheral blood, taken after pregnancy. The CDR3 DNA sequence: TGTGCCAGCAGCGCCACTAGCGGGGGGAGCACAGATACGCAGTATTTT. Translation gives CASSATSGGSTDTQYF.